The rows below give T cell receptor beta chains drawn from one sample of a study of blood T cell repertoires in COVID-19. Some clones are missing from TCRdb's copy, which holds only in-frame ones; the method was immunoSEQ multiplex PCR. The sample consists of some 490,000 clones, about nine tenths of them appearing once. Specimen: PBMCs or T cells enriched from blood (not recorded which). All receptors derive from a woman aged 55-70 years who had recovered from COVID-19. Each CDR3 is given without its conserved first and last residue.

j_gene: TRBJ2-7; len: 13; v_gene: TRBV6-2/TRBV6-3; CDR3aa: ASSYSTGGSYEQY
j_gene: TRBJ2-3; len: 13; v_gene: TRBV5-6; CDR3aa: ASSFRDRNTDTQY
j_gene: TRBJ1-5; len: 11; v_gene: TRBV11-3; CDR3aa: ASSKGAFGPQH
j_gene: TRBJ1-3; len: 15; v_gene: TRBV5-4; CDR3aa: ASSLGTGTLSGNTIY
j_gene: TRBJ2-3; len: 14; v_gene: TRBV11-2; CDR3aa: ASSSPTSGRADTQY
j_gene: TRBJ1-5; len: 11; v_gene: TRBV7-8; CDR3aa: ASSLNREQPQH
j_gene: TRBJ1-2; len: 13; v_gene: TRBV19; CDR3aa: ASSPYPTAVEGYT
j_gene: TRBJ2-1; len: 17; v_gene: TRBV5-1; CDR3aa: ASSRGTSGGLSSYNEQF
j_gene: TRBJ1-2; len: 13; v_gene: TRBV9; CDR3aa: ASSVVGSQNYGYT
j_gene: TRBJ1-5; len: 12; v_gene: TRBV2; CDR3aa: ASSLQGGEQPQH
j_gene: TRBJ1-2; len: 9; v_gene: TRBV5-4; CDR3aa: ASSRDWYYT
j_gene: TRBJ1-3; len: 12; v_gene: TRBV30; CDR3aa: AWILRDSGNTIY
j_gene: TRBJ1-5; len: 15; v_gene: TRBV24-1; CDR3aa: ATSRGSGGRFDQPQH
j_gene: TRBJ2-1; len: 13; v_gene: TRBV7-8; CDR3aa: ASSQPSGGVNEQF
j_gene: TRBJ1-1; len: 12; v_gene: TRBV5-1; CDR3aa: ASSLELGRTEAF
j_gene: TRBJ2-2; len: 15; v_gene: TRBV13; CDR3aa: ASSPRLGQGSTGELF
j_gene: TRBJ2-1; len: 10; v_gene: TRBV11-2; CDR3aa: ASRPGYNEQF
j_gene: TRBJ2-5; len: 13; v_gene: TRBV11-2; CDR3aa: ASSLHSGGPIPQY
j_gene: TRBJ1-2; len: 13; v_gene: TRBV6-5; CDR3aa: ASSYRDRGTYGYT
j_gene: TRBJ1-5; len: 11; v_gene: TRBV7-2; CDR3aa: ASSNRNGEPQH
j_gene: TRBJ2-2; len: 10; v_gene: TRBV29-1; CDR3aa: SVEGRTGELF
j_gene: TRBJ1-2; len: 11; v_gene: TRBV6-5; CDR3aa: ASSRGQLKGYT
j_gene: TRBJ2-1; len: 13; v_gene: TRBV25-1; CDR3aa: ASSAASGGNNEQF
j_gene: TRBJ1-2; len: 10; v_gene: TRBV24-1; CDR3aa: ATSGRGYGYT
j_gene: TRBJ2-3; len: 14; v_gene: TRBV3-1/TRBV3-2; CDR3aa: ASSRARGGPTDTQY
j_gene: TRBJ1-6; len: 11; v_gene: TRBV3-1/TRBV3-2; CDR3aa: ASSQGPGHPGF
j_gene: TRBJ2-3; len: 15; v_gene: TRBV7-8; CDR3aa: ASSLGLAGGWTDTQY
j_gene: TRBJ2-5; len: 14; v_gene: TRBV7-6; CDR3aa: ASSAARGRLQETQY
j_gene: TRBJ2-1; len: 14; v_gene: TRBV3-1/TRBV3-2; CDR3aa: ASSQGGQGLYNEQF
j_gene: TRBJ2-7; len: 12; v_gene: TRBV29-1; CDR3aa: SVPVGPGTYEQY
j_gene: TRBJ1-1; len: 13; v_gene: TRBV19; CDR3aa: ASSIWTGKRTEAF
j_gene: TRBJ2-7; len: 13; v_gene: TRBV5-1; CDR3aa: ASSLGTGGTYEQY
j_gene: TRBJ1-4; len: 12; v_gene: TRBV29-1; CDR3aa: SVVPGQGYEKLF
j_gene: TRBJ1-2; len: 11; v_gene: TRBV9; CDR3aa: ASSIEGAYGYT
j_gene: TRBJ1-2; len: 13; v_gene: TRBV5-4; CDR3aa: ASSFNRDRGYGYT
j_gene: TRBJ1-6; len: 12; v_gene: TRBV5-1; CDR3aa: ASSLARTNSPLH
j_gene: TRBJ1-2; len: 11; v_gene: TRBV12-3/TRBV12-4; CDR3aa: ASSFEGVYGYT
j_gene: TRBJ1-3; len: 10; v_gene: TRBV10-3; CDR3aa: ATGTLANTIY
j_gene: TRBJ1-5; len: 11; v_gene: TRBV2; CDR3aa: ASSSQGGQPQH
j_gene: TRBJ2-3; len: 13; v_gene: TRBV13; CDR3aa: ASSLVWGPADTQY
j_gene: TRBJ1-1; len: 12; v_gene: TRBV5-1; CDR3aa: ASSLGATNTEAF
j_gene: TRBJ2-3; len: 9; v_gene: TRBV20-1; CDR3aa: SALRGDTQY
j_gene: TRBJ1-5; len: 11; v_gene: TRBV29-1; CDR3aa: SVVFGSNQPQH
j_gene: TRBJ1-6; len: 15; v_gene: TRBV4-1; CDR3aa: ASSQAPQSSYNSPLH
j_gene: TRBJ2-3; len: 15; v_gene: TRBV4-1; CDR3aa: ASSLRLAGGQADTQY